Listed here are 18 T cell receptor beta chains from one sample, sequenced in a study of T cells in Graves' hyperthyroidism and ophthalmopathy. TCR beta CDR3 sequences were amplified from RNA transcripts. The study used the HTBI primer set for a first-round RT-PCR of the TCR CDR3. MiXCR, run by TCRdb on the multiplex PCR reads, gives a single entry per CDR3 protein. The sample contains around 300,000 distinct CDR3 sequences, roughly 19% of which appear only once. Sequencing was done on a sample of blood. These receptors originate from a man aged 45 to 65 with Graves' ophthalmopathy.

This clonotype appeared a few times. This rearrangement joins TRBV29-1 to TRBJ1-1, with 7 bases identical to TRBD1. The CDR3 covers 13 residues. Germline V gene lookup returns CDR1 SQVTM and CDR2 ANQGSEA. With 2 bases clipped from V and 5 bases from J, the junction kept 5 bases outside the gene matches. The CDR3, as DNA: TGCAGCGTTGAAAAAGGGGGCCGAACTGAAGCTTTCTTT. Its translation: CSVEKGGRTEAFF.

This clonotype has ten or more counts. The V and J genes are TRBV12-3 or TRBV12-4 and TRBJ1-5; 10 nucleotides agree with TRBD1. V lost 6 bases and J lost 2; bases outside the gene matches: 7. The CDR3 consists of 16 residues. The CDR3: CASSRDRGTGNQPQHF. The CDR3, as DNA: TGTGCCAGCAGCCGGGACAGGGGAACGGGCAATCAGCCCCAGCATTTT.

This clonotype showed up many times. CDR3 loop: CASSPAGGDQPQHF. CDR3 nucleotides: TGTGCCAGCTCACCCGCCGGTGGAGATCAGCCCCAGCATTTT. The J gene is TRBJ1-5, the V gene TRBV18; D call uncertain. V was pared by 3 bases and J by 5 bases, with 11 bases between. Looked up from germline, CDR1 is KGHSH and CDR2 is LQKENI. The CDR3 is 14 amino acids.

This clonotype was seen ten or more times. The chain combines TRBV3-1 with TRBJ2-3; TRBD2 agrees at 11 bases. Looked up from germline, CDR1 is LGHDT and CDR2 is YNNKEL (reference sequence). This CDR3 is 14 amino acids long. V was clipped by 1 base and J by 9 bases; unmatched bases: 3. CDR3 sequence reads: CASSQGLAGHTQYF. The CDR3 coding sequence is TGTGCCAGCAGCCAAGGACTAGCGGGGCACACGCAGTATTTT.

There are many counts of this clonotype. The chain joins TRBV2 to TRBJ2-7; TRBD2 is a possible D gene (6 bases). CDR1 is SNHLY, CDR2 FYNNEI, per germline. V gave up 4 bases and J gave up 7 bases, with 17 bases separating them. The CDR3 sequence is 14 residues long. The CDR3, as DNA: TGTGCCAGCAGTGCGAGTAGCGGAGGCTGGGAGCAGTACTTC. The encoded protein is CASSASSGGWEQYF.

There are many counts of this clonotype. The V call is TRBV20-1, the J call TRBJ2-7; 8 nucleotides line up with TRBD2. The V gene's germline CDR1 is DFQATT and CDR2 SNEGSKA (reference sequence). The CDR3 consists of 15 residues. Germline trimming cut 6 bases from V and 0 bases from J; bases unmatched to any gene: 10. CDR3 loop: CSALDWSGSSYEQYF. Here the CDR3 DNA reads TGCAGTGCACTCGACTGGAGCGGGAGCTCCTACGAGCAGTACTTC.

This clonotype showed up many times. The chain is built from TRBV20-1 and TRBJ1-5; D remains ambiguous. Per the germline V gene, CDR1 is DFQATT and CDR2 is SNEGSKA (reference sequence). Trimming cost V 1 base and J 0 bases, with 10 bases left between them. This CDR3 contains 15 residues. The chain's CDR3 is CSARVHAPSNQPQHF. The DNA for the CDR3 is TGCAGTGCTAGAGTCCACGCACCTAGCAATCAGCCCCAGCATTTT.

V and J are TRBV29-1 and TRBJ2-7; the match to TRBD2 covers 8 bases. The CDR3 totals 14 residues. Trimming took 1 base from V and 1 from J; bases not matched to a gene: 3. From germline, CDR1 is SQVTM and CDR2 ANQGSEA. The CDR3 DNA reads as TGCAGCGTTGAAGGGAGCGGGGGATCCTACGAGCAGTACTTC. Its protein is CSVEGSGGSYEQYF.

This clonotype was recorded many times. The DNA for the CDR3 is TGTGCCAGCAGCCCATCGACAGCCAATAATGAAAAACTGTTTTTT. Translating gives CASSPSTANNEKLFF. The chain is built from TRBV7-2 and TRBJ1-4, with D perhaps matching TRBD1 (5 bases). Germline lookup yields CDR1 SGHTA and CDR2 FQGNSA. This CDR3 contains 15 residues. Trimming left V 5 bases short and J 4 bases short, with 14 bases between.

The V call is TRBV6-1, the J call TRBJ1-4; TRBD1 might be the D (5 bases). The CDR3 sequence is 15 residues long. V gave up 5 bases and J gave up 3 bases, with 13 bases separating them. Germline assignment: CDR1 MNHNS and CDR2 SASEGT. The CDR3 region has the DNA TGTGCCAGCAGTTGGTCCGGGACCTCTAATGAAAAACTGTTTTTT. Translation: CASSWSGTSNEKLFF.

This clonotype has at least ten counts. In nucleotides, the CDR3 is TGTGCCAGCGGAGAATTCGGGGCCTCCAATGAGCAGTTCTTC. Translation: CASGEFGASNEQFF. The rearrangement joins TRBV28 to TRBJ2-1; TRBD1 or TRBD2 may be the D gene (5 bases each). The ends were cut back, 8 bases at V and 6 bases at J, with 17 bases in the middle. Germline V CDR1 and CDR2: MDHEN, SYDVKM. The CDR3 loop spans 14 amino acids.

This clonotype was found many times. This sequence joins TRBV28 and TRBJ1-5; D unclear. Germline CDR1 MDHEN, CDR2 SYDVKM. V was trimmed by 10 bases and J by 7 bases, leaving 11 bases between them. The CDR3 is 11 residues long. The CDR3 nucleotides are TGTGCCACCGCAAGTAGACAGCCCCAGCATTTT. Protein product: CATASRQPQHF.

This clonotype was seen a handful of times. The rearrangement links TRBV29-1 to TRBJ2-1; no clear D. The CDR3 length is 12 residues. The V end lost 2 bases, the J end lost 7 bases, and 9 bases lay between the germline ends. Germline V gene sequence: CDR1 SQVTM, CDR2 ANQGSEA. The CDR3 loop is CSVELPSNEQFF. CDR3 sequence (DNA): TGCAGCGTTGAACTCCCTTCGAATGAGCAGTTCTTC.

This clonotype has more than one count but fewer than ten. The J gene is TRBJ2-6, the V gene TRBV10-3, with a weak D call TRBD2 (5 bases). CDR3 length: 15 residues. The V and J ends lost 4 bases and 0 bases respectively, with 7 bases between them. Looked up from germline, CDR1 is ENHRY and CDR2 is SYGVKD. The CDR3 loop is CAISAGGSGANVLTF. The CDR3 DNA reads TGTGCCATCAGTGCTGGAGGCTCTGGGGCCAACGTCCTGACTTTC.

This clonotype has ten or more counts. The chain combines TRBV5-8 with TRBJ2-1; TRBD2 is a possible D gene (5 bases). The V and J ends lost 0 bases and 4 bases respectively, with 11 bases between them. The germline V gene encodes CDR1 SGHTS and CDR2 YDEGEE. The CDR3 extends over 15 amino acids. CDR3 residues: CASSLGTYLYNEQFF. As DNA, the CDR3 is TGTGCCAGCAGCTTGGGGACTTATCTTTACAATGAGCAGTTCTTC.

This clonotype was counted at least ten times. The V and J genes are TRBV10-1 and TRBJ2-7; D is unclear. CDR3 length: 12 residues. V was clipped by 3 bases and J by 6 bases, with 9 bases between them. Germline CDR1 WNHNN, CDR2 SYGVQD (reference sequence). CDR3: CASSEGPTEQYF. The CDR3 region has the DNA TGCGCCAGCAGTGAAGGGCCGACCGAGCAGTACTTC.

There are a few counts of this clonotype. The chain's CDR3 is CATSRDRGQGRLEYF. The CDR3 nucleotides read TGTGCCACCAGCAGAGATCGAGGACAGGGCAGGCTTGAGTACTTC. This chain joins TRBV15 and TRBJ2-5, with 8 bases aligning to TRBD1. CDR3 length: 15 residues. J lost 12 bases, V lost 0 bases, and 12 bases had no gene match. Germline V gene sequence: CDR1 LNHNV, CDR2 YYDKDF (reference sequence).

V is TRBV19 and J is TRBJ2-7, with 7 bases aligning to TRBD2. Germline lookup yields CDR1 LNHDA and CDR2 SQIVND (reference sequence). V lost 2 bases and J lost 6; bases outside the gene matches: 7. The CDR3 runs 14 residues. CDR3 sequence: CASSISWEGAEQYF. The CDR3, as DNA: TGTGCCAGTAGTATATCGTGGGAGGGCGCCGAGCAGTACTTC.